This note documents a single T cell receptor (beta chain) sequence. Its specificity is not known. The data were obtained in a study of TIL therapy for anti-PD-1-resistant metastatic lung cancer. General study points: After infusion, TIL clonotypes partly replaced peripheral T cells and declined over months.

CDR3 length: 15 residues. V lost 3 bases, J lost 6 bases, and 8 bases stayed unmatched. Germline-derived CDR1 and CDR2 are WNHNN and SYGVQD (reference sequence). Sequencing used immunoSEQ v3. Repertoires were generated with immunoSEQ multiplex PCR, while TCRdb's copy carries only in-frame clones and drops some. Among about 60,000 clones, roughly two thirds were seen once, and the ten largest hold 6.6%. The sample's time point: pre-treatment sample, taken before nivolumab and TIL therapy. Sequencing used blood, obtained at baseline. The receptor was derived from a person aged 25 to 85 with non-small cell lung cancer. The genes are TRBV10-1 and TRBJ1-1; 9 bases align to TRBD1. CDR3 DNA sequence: TGCGCCAGCAGTGATCCCGGGACAGGGCCCCCTGAAGCTTTCTTT. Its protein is CASSDPGTGPPEAFF.